The 14 T cell receptor beta chains in this list originate from one sample, sequenced in a study of radiation and T cells in renal cell carcinoma. The time point was: blood 2 weeks post-SBRT. As for treatment: 15 Gy SBRT to primary tumor, nephrectomy 4 weeks later. The data were produced by immunoSEQ multiplex PCR, yet TCRdb's version contains in-frame clones alone and is incomplete. The table shows roughly 130,000 clones, with around 89% occurring only once. The sample was blood, taken from a patient whose treatment included radiotherapy and nephrectomy. The receptors stem from an older woman with renal cell carcinoma.

This chain uses TRBV5-1 with TRBJ1-2, with D unclear. CDR3 length equals 14 residues. The germline V gene has CDR1 SGHRS and CDR2 YFSETQ. Between the trimmed V and J ends, which lost 0 bases and 4 bases, there was a span of 10 bases. CDR3: CASSLERAVYGYTF. In DNA, the CDR3 is TGCGCCAGCAGCTTGGAGAGGGCGGTCTATGGCTACACCTTC.

This rearrangement joins TRBV5-1 to TRBJ2-1, with 9 bases fitting TRBD2. In germline, CDR1 is SGHRS, CDR2 YFSETQ. The length of the CDR3 is 17 residues. Unmatched junction bases numbered 11, after V lost 0 bases and J lost 7 bases. CDR3 protein: CASSLAVGSGGRNEQFF. DNA for the CDR3: TGCGCCAGCAGCTTGGCCGTGGGTAGCGGGGGACGGAATGAGCAGTTCTTC. Full variable domain (missing parts from reference TRBV5-1 and TRBJ2-1): KAGVTQTPRYLIKTRGQQVTLSCSPISGHRSVSWYQQTPGQGLQFLFEYFSETQRNKGNFPGRFSGRQFSNSRSEMNVSTLELGDSALYLCASSLAVGSGGRNEQFFGPGTRLTVL.

This clone was counted a few times. V gene TRBV7-2 combines with J gene TRBJ1-6; 7 bases are a match to TRBD1. V lost 5 bases, J lost 10 bases, and 8 bases stayed unmatched. The CDR3 has 14 residues. Germline loops: CDR1 SGHTA, CDR2 FQGNSA. The CDR3 DNA reads as TGTGCCAGCAGCGACTCGACAGGGTACTCACCCCTCCACTTT. Translated: CASSDSTGYSPLHF.

This clone was found a few times. The chain couples TRBV7-9 to TRBJ1-2; D call uncertain. CDR1 is SEHNR and CDR2 is FQNEAQ in the germline V gene (reference sequence). Trimming stripped 4 bases from V and 4 bases from J, with 10 bases between. The length of the CDR3 is 13 residues. In nucleotides, the CDR3 is TGTGCCAGCAGCTCAGACTTACTCTATGGCTACACCTTC. It translates to CASSSDLLYGYTF.

This sequence joins TRBV5-5 and TRBJ2-1, with 12 bases that match TRBD2. The CDR3 is 17 residues long. V dropped 0 bases and J dropped 3; count of bases not matched to a gene: 4. Germline values: CDR1 SGHKS, CDR2 YYEKEE (reference sequence). CDR3 DNA sequence: TGTGCCAGCAGCTTGGGGGGACTAGCGGGCATCTACAATGAGCAGTTCTTC. As protein: CASSLGGLAGIYNEQFF. Based on the CDR3 plus reference TRBV5-5 and TRBJ2-1, the full variable domain is DAGVTQSPTHLIKTRGQQVTLRCSPISGHKSVSWYQQVLGQGPQFIFQYYEKEERGRGNFPDRFSARQFPNYSSELNVNALLLGDSALYLCASSLGGLAGIYNEQFFGPGTRLTVL.

The table lists this clone with a count of one. J is TRBJ2-5 and V is TRBV23-1; the D gene is possibly TRBD1 (6 bases). TRBV23-1 is reported as an ORF; its role is uncertain. This CDR3 is built from 15 residues. The V end lost 4 bases, the J end lost 1 base, and 13 bases lay between the germline ends. CDR3 region: CASSRGPNLQETQYF. The CDR3 DNA reads as TGCGCCAGCAGTCGGGGGCCGAACCTCCAAGAGACCCAGTACTTC.

This clone came up a few times. The V gene is TRBV5-1, the J gene TRBJ1-6; 8 positions match TRBD1. Germline V gives CDR1 SGHRS, CDR2 YFSETQ. The J segment lost 7 bases and the V segment lost 3 bases, leaving 6 bases of the junction unmatched. The CDR3 runs 15 residues. CDR3 in DNA: TGCGCCAGCAGCTCACGGACAGGGAAGAATTCACCCCTCCACTTT. Protein sequence: CASSSRTGKNSPLHF.

CDR3 protein: CASSVETSGANVLTF. The CDR3 DNA reads TGCGCCAGCAGCGTCGAAACCTCTGGGGCCAACGTCCTGACTTTC. The chain carries TRBV5-1 and TRBJ2-6; D is uncertain. Germline V gene data show CDR1 as SGHRS and CDR2 as YFSETQ. This CDR3 comprises 15 residues. Trimming took 4 bases from V and 0 from J, leaving 8 bases between them.

The gene calls are TRBV9 and TRBJ2-1; 10 nucleotides agree with TRBD1. Germline CDR1 SGDLS, CDR2 YYNGEE. The ends lost 0 bases at V and 6 bases at J; junction bases unmatched: 0. The CDR3 consists of 14 residues. Written as DNA, the CDR3 is TGTGCCAGCAGCGTAGGGGACAGGGGCAATGAGCAGTTCTTC. It codes for CASSVGDRGNEQFF.

This chain links TRBV7-3 with TRBJ2-3; the match to TRBD2 covers 10 bases. Germline V lookup: CDR1 SGHTA, CDR2 FQGTGA. V lost 2 bases, J lost 7 bases, and 9 bases stayed unmatched. The CDR3 runs to 16 residues. Here the CDR3 reads CASSLGVAGGLYTQYF. The DNA of the CDR3 is TGTGCCAGCAGCTTAGGAGTAGCGGGGGGTTTATATACGCAGTATTTT. Variable domain in full (rest from reference TRBV7-3 and TRBJ2-3): GAGVSQTPSNKVTEKGKYVELRCDPISGHTALYWYRQSLGQGPEFLIYFQGTGAADDSGLPNDRFFAVRPEGSVSTLKIQRTERGDSAVYLCASSLGVAGGLYTQYFGPGTRLTVL.

The chain carries TRBV7-2 and TRBJ2-3, with D possibly being TRBD1 or TRBD2 (5 bases each). V was cut by 5 bases and J by 2 bases, with 17 bases left in between. This CDR3 is built from 16 residues. CDR1 is SGHTA and CDR2 is FQGNSA in the germline V gene. The CDR3: CASSATPGRITDTQYF. In DNA, the CDR3 is TGTGCCAGCAGCGCTACTCCGGGACGAATCACAGATACGCAGTATTTT.

This rearrangement joins TRBV29-1 to TRBJ2-5, with 7 bases fitting TRBD2. In germline, CDR1 is SQVTM, CDR2 ANQGSEA. This CDR3 has 12 residues. CDR3 nucleotide sequence: TGCACCAAACGGGGGGTTGGAGAGACCCAGTACTTC. It translates to CTKRGVGETQYF. Complete variable domain (other parts from reference TRBV29-1 and TRBJ2-5): SAVISQKPSRDICQRGTSLTIQCQVDSQVTMMFWYRQQPGQSLTLIATANQGSEATYESGFVIDKFPISRPNLTFSTLTVSNMSPEDSSIYLCTKRGVGETQYFGPGTRLLVL.

This clone was counted a few times. The gene calls are TRBV7-9 and TRBJ1-1; D call uncertain. Germline CDR1 is SEHNR and CDR2 is FQNEAQ (reference sequence). Trimming removed 5 bases at V and 10 bases at J, with 14 bases between. This CDR3 has 12 amino acids. CDR3 in amino acids: CASSATVFPAFF. Written as DNA, the CDR3 is TGTGCCAGCAGCGCGACGGTTTTCCCAGCTTTCTTT.

The CDR3 loop is CAWSFGTRENEQFF. The DNA for the CDR3 is TGTGCCTGGAGTTTTGGGACAAGGGAAAATGAGCAGTTCTTC. The J gene is TRBJ2-1, the V gene TRBV30; perhaps TRBD1 as D (6 bases). Germline V gene sequence: CDR1 GTSNPN, CDR2 SVGIG (reference sequence). The CDR3 sequence is 14 residues long. V gave up 2 bases and J gave up 7 bases, with 15 bases separating them.